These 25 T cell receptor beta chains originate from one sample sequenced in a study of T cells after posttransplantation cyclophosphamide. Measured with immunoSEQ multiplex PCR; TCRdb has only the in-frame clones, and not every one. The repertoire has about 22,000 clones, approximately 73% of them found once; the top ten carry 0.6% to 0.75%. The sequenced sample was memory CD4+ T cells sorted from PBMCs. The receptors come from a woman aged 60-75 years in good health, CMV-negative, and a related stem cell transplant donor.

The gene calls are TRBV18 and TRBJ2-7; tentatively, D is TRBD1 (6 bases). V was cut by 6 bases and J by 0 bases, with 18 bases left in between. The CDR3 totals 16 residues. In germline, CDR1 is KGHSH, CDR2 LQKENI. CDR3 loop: CASSPDRFLHSYEQYF. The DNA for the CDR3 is TGTGCCAGCTCCCCAGACAGGTTCTTGCACTCCTACGAGCAGTACTTC.

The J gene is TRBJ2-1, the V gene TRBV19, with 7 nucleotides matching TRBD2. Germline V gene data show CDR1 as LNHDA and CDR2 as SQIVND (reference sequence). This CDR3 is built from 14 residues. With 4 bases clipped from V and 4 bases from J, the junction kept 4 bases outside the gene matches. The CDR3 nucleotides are TGTGCCAGTAGTAACGGGAGGACTTACAATGAGCAGTTCTTC. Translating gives CASSNGRTYNEQFF.

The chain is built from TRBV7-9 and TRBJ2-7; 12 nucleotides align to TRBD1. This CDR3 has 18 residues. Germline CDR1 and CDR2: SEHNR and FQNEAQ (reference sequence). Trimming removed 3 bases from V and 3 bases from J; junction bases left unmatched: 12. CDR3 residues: CASSLGQGASGGVYEQYF. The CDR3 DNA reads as TGTGCCAGCAGCTTGGGACAGGGGGCGAGCGGGGGGGTCTACGAGCAGTACTTC.

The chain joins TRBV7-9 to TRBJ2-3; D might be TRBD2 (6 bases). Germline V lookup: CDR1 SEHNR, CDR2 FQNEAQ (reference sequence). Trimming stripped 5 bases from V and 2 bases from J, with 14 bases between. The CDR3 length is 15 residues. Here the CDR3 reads CASSLLAQNTDTQYF. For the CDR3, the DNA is TGTGCCAGCAGCCTTCTAGCGCAAAACACAGATACGCAGTATTTT.

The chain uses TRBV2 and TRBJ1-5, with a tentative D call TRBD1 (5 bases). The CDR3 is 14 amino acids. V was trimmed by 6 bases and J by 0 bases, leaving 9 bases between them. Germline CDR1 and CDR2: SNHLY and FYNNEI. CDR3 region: CASRDTNSNQPQHF. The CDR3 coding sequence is TGTGCCAGCAGGGACACGAATAGCAATCAGCCCCAGCATTTT.

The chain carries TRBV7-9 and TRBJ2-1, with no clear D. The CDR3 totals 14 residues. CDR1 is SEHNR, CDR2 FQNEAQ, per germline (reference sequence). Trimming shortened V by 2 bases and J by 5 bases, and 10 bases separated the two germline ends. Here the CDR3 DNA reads TGTGCCAGCAGCTTAAAAGGAACTAACAATGAGCAGTTCTTC. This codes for CASSLKGTNNEQFF.

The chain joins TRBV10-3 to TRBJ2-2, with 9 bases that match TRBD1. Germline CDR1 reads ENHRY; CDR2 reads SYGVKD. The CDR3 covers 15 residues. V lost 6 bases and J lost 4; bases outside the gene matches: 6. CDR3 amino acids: CAIRGQGSSTGELFF. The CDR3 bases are TGTGCCATCAGGGGACAGGGTAGTAGCACCGGGGAGCTGTTTTTT.

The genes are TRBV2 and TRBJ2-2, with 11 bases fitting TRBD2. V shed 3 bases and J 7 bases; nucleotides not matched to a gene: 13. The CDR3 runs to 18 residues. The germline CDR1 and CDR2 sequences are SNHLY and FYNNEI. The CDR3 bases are TGTGCCAGCAGTGAGTGGGCTAGCGGGAGGAGTAGGAACGGGGAGCTGTTTTTT. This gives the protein CASSEWASGRSRNGELFF.

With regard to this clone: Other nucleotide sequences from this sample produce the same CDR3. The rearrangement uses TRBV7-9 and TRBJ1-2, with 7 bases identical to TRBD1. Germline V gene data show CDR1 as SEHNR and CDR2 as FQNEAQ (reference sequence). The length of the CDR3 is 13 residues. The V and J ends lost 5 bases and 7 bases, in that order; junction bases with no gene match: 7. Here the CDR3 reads CASSPQGGIGYTF. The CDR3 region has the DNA TGTGCCAGCAGCCCGCAGGGGGGTATTGGCTACACCTTC.

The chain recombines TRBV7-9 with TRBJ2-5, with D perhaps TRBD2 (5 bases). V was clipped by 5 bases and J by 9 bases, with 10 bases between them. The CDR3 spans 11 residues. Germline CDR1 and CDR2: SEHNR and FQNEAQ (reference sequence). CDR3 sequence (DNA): TGTGCCAGCAGCCCGAGGGTGGCCCAGTACTTC. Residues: CASSPRVAQYF.

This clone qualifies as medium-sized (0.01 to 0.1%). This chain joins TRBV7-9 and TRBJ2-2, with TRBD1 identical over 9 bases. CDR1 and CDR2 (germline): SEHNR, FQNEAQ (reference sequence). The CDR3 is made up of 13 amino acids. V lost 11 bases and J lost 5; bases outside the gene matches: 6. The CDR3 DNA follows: TGTGCCGGGGGACAGGGAGGAACCGGGGAGCTGTTTTTT. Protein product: CAGGQGGTGELFF.

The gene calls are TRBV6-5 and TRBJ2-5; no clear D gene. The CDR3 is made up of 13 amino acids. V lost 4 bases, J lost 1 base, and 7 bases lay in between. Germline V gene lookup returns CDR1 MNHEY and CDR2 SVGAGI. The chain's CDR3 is CASSSPLQETQYF. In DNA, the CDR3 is TGTGCCAGCAGTTCTCCCCTCCAAGAGACCCAGTACTTC.

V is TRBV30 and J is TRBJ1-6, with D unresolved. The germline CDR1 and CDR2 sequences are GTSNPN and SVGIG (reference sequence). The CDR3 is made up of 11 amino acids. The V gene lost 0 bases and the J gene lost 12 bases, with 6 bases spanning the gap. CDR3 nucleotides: TGTGCCTGGAGTGTGGGAGGACCCCTCCACTTT. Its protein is CAWSVGGPLHF.

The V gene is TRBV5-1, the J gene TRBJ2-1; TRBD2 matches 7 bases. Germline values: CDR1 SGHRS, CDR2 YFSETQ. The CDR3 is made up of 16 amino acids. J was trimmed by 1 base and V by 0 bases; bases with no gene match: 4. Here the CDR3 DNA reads TGCGCCAGCAGCTTGGTCGCGGGAGTATCCTACAATGAGCAGTTCTTC. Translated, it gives CASSLVAGVSYNEQFF. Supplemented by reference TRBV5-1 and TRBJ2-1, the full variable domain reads KAGVTQTPRYLIKTRGQQVTLSCSPISGHRSVSWYQQTPGQGLQFLFEYFSETQRNKGNFPGRFSGRQFSNSRSEMNVSTLELGDSALYLCASSLVAGVSYNEQFFGPGTRLTVL.

The CDR3 sequence is CASSYLAAFEAFF. The CDR3 DNA reads as TGTGCCAGCAGTTACTTGGCGGCTTTTGAAGCTTTCTTT. The chain joins TRBV6-5 to TRBJ1-1; no reliable D call. V shed 1 base and J shed 7 bases, with 10 bases lying between them. CDR3 length equals 13 residues. CDR1 is MNHEY and CDR2 is SVGAGI in the germline V gene.

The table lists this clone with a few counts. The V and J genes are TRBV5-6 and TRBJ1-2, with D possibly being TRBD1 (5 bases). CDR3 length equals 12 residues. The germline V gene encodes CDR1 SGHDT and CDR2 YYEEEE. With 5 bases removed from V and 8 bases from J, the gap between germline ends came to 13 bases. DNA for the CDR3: TGTGCCAGCAGATGGGGGGGTAAAGGCTACACCTTC. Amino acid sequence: CASRWGGKGYTF.

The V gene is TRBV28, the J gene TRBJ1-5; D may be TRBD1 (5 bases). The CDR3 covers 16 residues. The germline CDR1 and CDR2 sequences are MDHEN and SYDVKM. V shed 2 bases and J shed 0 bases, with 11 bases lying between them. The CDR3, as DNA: TGTGCCAGCAGTTTACCTGACAGCTTTAGCAATCAGCCCCAGCATTTT. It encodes CASSLPDSFSNQPQHF.

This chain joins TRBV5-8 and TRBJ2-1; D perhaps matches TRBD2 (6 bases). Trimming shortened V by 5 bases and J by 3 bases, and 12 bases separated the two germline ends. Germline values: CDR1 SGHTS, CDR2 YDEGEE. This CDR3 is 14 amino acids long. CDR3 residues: CASSTASVYNEQFF. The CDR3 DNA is TGTGCCAGCAGTACGGCTAGCGTCTACAATGAGCAGTTCTTC. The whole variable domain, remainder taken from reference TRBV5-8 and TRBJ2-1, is EAGVTQSPTHLIKTRGQQATLRCSPISGHTSVYWYQQALGLGLQFLLWYDEGEERNRGNFPPRFSGRQFPNYSSELNVNALELEDSALYLCASSTASVYNEQFFGPGTRLTVL.

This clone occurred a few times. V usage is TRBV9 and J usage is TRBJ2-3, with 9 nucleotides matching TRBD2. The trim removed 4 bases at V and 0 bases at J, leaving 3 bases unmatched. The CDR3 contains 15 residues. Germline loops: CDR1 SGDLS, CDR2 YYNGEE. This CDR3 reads CASSSLAGSTDTQYF. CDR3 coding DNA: TGTGCCAGCAGCTCCCTAGCGGGGAGCACAGATACGCAGTATTTT.

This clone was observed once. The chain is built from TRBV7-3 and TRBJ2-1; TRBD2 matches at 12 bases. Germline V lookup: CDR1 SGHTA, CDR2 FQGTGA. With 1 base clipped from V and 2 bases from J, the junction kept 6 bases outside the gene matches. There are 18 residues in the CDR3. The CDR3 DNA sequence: TGTGCCAGCAGCTTAAGTGGGCTAGCGGGAGGGCCCTACAATGAGCAGTTCTTC. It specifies CASSLSGLAGGPYNEQFF.

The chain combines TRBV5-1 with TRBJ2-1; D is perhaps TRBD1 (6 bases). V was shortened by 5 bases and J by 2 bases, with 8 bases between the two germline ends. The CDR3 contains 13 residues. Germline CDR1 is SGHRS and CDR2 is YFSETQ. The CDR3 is CASSRDTYNEQFF. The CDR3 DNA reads TGCGCCAGCAGTCGGGACACCTACAATGAGCAGTTCTTC.

CDR3 amino acids: CASSRTSGLNYEQYF. In DNA form, the CDR3 reads TGTGCCAGCAGTCGAACTAGTGGATTAAACTACGAGCAGTACTTC. This sequence joins TRBV28 and TRBJ2-7; tentatively, D is TRBD2 (5 bases). The CDR3 length is 15 residues. V lost 5 bases and J 3 bases, leaving 17 bases between the germline ends. Germline CDR1 MDHEN, CDR2 SYDVKM.

The CDR3 here is CASSLGDTGNQPQHF. The CDR3 DNA reads as TGTGCCAGCAGCTTAGGGGACACAGGCAATCAGCCCCAGCATTTT. The rearrangement joins TRBV7-2 to TRBJ1-5, with D maybe TRBD1 (6 bases). The CDR3 covers 15 residues. Trimming removed 1 base from V and 2 bases from J, with 9 bases in between. Germline values: CDR1 SGHTA, CDR2 FQGNSA.

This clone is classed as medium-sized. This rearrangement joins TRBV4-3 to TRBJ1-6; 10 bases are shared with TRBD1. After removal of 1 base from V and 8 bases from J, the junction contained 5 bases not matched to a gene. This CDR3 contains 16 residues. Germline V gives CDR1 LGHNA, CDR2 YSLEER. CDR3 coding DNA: TGCGCCAGCAGCCAAGCGCCCGGGACAGGGGATTCACCCCTCCACTTT. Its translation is CASSQAPGTGDSPLHF.

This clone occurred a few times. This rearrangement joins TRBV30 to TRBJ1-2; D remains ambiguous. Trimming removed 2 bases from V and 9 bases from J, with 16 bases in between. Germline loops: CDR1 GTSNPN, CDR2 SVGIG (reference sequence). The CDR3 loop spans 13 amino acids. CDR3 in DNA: TGTGCCTGGAGTCAAACAGCTTCTCTGAGCTACACCTTC. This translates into CAWSQTASLSYTF.